The 5 T cell receptor beta chains below all came from one sample that was sequenced in a study of T cells in Graves' hyperthyroidism and ophthalmopathy. Regions amplified from RNA transcripts were the TCR beta CDR3 regions. An initial round of RT-PCR targeting the TCR CDR3 relied on the HTBI primer set. Each CDR3 protein is one row after TCRdb ran MiXCR on the multiplex PCR reads. The sample records about 400,000 distinct CDR3 sequences, about 15% being singletons. The sequencing input was blood. These receptors all stem from a young woman with Graves' hyperthyroidism.

This clonotype was picked up many times. The rearrangement links TRBV19 to TRBJ1-5, with D perhaps TRBD1 (6 bases). Germline-derived CDR1 and CDR2 are LNHDA and SQIVND (reference sequence). The CDR3 covers 14 residues. The ends were cut back, 8 bases at V and 2 bases at J, with 13 bases in the middle. CDR3 in DNA: TGTGCCAGTGCCCGACAGGTCCGCAATCAGCCCCAGCATTTT. Protein sequence: CASARQVRNQPQHF.

Comments on this clonotype: A much larger clone differs from this one at a single base, so this may be a read error. This rearrangement joins TRBV7-2 to TRBJ2-7; 11 nucleotides agree with TRBD2. This CDR3 contains 16 residues. Germline assignment: CDR1 SGHTA and CDR2 FQGNSA. With 6 bases clipped from V and 2 bases from J, the junction kept 9 bases outside the gene matches. The CDR3 is CASSSVGLADPYEQYF. The CDR3 region has the DNA TGTGCCAGCAGTTCCGTGGGACTAGCGGACCCCTACGAGCAGTACTTC. The entire variable domain, with the rest obtained from reference TRBV7-2 and TRBJ2-7, is as follows: GAGVSQSPSNKVTEKGKDVELRCDPISGHTALYWYRQSLGQGLEFLIYFQGNSAPDKSGLPSDRFSAERTGGSVSTLTIQRTQQEDSAVYLCASSSVGLADPYEQYFGPGTRLTVT.

This clonotype was counted many times. This chain joins TRBV15 and TRBJ2-4; D ambiguous. Trimming took off 0 bases at V and 2 bases at J, with 17 bases between the two ends. From germline, CDR1 is LNHNV and CDR2 YYDKDF (reference sequence). The CDR3 is made up of 18 amino acids. The CDR3 sequence: CATSRDLPNIMTKNIQYF. The CDR3 DNA is TGTGCCACCAGCAGAGACTTACCGAATATAATGACCAAAAACATTCAGTACTTC.

There are many counts of this clonotype. The gene calls are TRBV12-3 or TRBV12-4 and TRBJ1-3; D remains unclear. The CDR3 runs to 13 residues. Trimming left V 7 bases short and J 8 bases short, with 15 bases between. The CDR3 loop is CASTIDLGDTIYF. CDR3 nucleotide sequence: TGTGCCAGCACCATTGACCTGGGAGACACCATATATTTT.

The chain carries TRBV2 and TRBJ1-5, with a weak D call TRBD1 (5 bases). The ends were cut back, 3 bases at V and 4 bases at J, with 16 bases in the middle. Germline CDR1 reads SNHLY; CDR2 reads FYNNEI. This CDR3 has 16 amino acids. The CDR3 reads CASSDLAAGGNQPQHF. As DNA, the CDR3 is TGTGCCAGCAGTGATTTGGCCGCCGGGGGGAATCAGCCCCAGCATTTT.